This T cell receptor beta chain was retrieved from a study of T cells in localized non-small cell lung cancer. V lost 7 bases and J lost 7, with 10 bases in between. CDR1 is GTSNPN, CDR2 SVGIG, per germline (reference sequence). This CDR3 has 11 amino acids. To note about this clone: Its antigen remains unknown.

Study-wide results and caveats: A median of about 52 clones ranked among the top 100 in tumor appeared in adjacent lung. It remains possible that heterogeneity exists, since only one tumor region was sequenced. Longer overall survival was seen with higher T cell density measured in blood. Uninvolved nearby lung showed the greatest T cell clonality, exceeding that found in tumor.

Method: immunoSEQ multiplex PCR; TCRdb's copy keeps in-frame clones and lacks some. Here the sample spans about 82,000 clones, about 78% being singletons. The V call is TRBV30, the J call TRBJ2-2; TRBD1 might be the D (5 bases). Sequenced here: PBMCs, sampled before any cancer treatment. This clonotype was obtained from a man aged 40 to 70 with stage II squamous cell lung carcinoma. The CDR3 region has the DNA TGTGCCTCCGCTAGGGGCGGGGAGCTGTTTTTT. This encodes CASARGGELFF.